This T cell receptor beta chain comes out of a study of T cells in localized non-small cell lung cancer. This table comes from immunoSEQ multiplex PCR, and its TCRdb copy is limited to in-frame clones, with some not included. The sample consists of around 20,000 clones, around 85% of them appearing once. Germline values: CDR1 SNHLY, CDR2 FYNNEI. The CDR3 runs 14 residues. The ends were cut back, 6 bases at V and 3 bases at J, with 12 bases in the middle. This receptor was identified in a woman aged 40 to 75 with stage I lung adenocarcinoma. J is TRBJ2-4 and V is TRBV2; D possibly corresponds to TRBD1 (6 bases). This material consisted of peripheral blood, taken before any cancer treatment. The CDR3 spells CASSSTGNKNIQYF. CDR3 in DNA: TGTGCCAGCAGCTCAACAGGGAACAAAAACATTCAGTACTTC. Filled out from reference TRBV2 and TRBJ2-4, the complete variable domain reads EPEVTQTPSHQVTQMGQEVILRCVPISNHLYFYWYRQILGQKVEFLVSFYNNEISEKSEIFDDQFSVERPDGSNFTLKIRSTKLEDSAMYFCASSSTGNKNIQYFGAGTRLSVL.